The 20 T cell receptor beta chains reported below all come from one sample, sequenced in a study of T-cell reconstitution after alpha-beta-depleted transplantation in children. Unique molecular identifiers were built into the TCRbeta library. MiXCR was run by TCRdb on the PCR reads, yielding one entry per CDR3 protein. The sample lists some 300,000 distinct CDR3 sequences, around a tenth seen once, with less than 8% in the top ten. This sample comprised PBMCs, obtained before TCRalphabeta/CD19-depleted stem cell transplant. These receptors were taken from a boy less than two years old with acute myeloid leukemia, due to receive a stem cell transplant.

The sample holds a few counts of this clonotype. The CDR3: CASTGTALSGANVLTF. The CDR3 DNA reads TGTGCCAGTACCGGGACAGCCCTCTCTGGGGCCAACGTCCTGACTTTC. The chain carries TRBV19 and TRBJ2-6; 7 nucleotides line up with TRBD1. The V segment lost 7 bases and the J segment 0 bases; nucleotides outside the gene matches: 6. Germline V lookup: CDR1 LNHDA, CDR2 SQIVND (reference sequence). There are 16 residues in the CDR3. Full variable domain (remainder filled in from reference TRBV19 and TRBJ2-6): DGGITQSPKYLFRKEGQNVTLSCEQNLNHDAMYWYRQDPGQGLRLIYYSQIVNDFQKGDIAEGYSVSREKKESFPLTVTSAQKNPTAFYLCASTGTALSGANVLTFGAGSRLTVL.

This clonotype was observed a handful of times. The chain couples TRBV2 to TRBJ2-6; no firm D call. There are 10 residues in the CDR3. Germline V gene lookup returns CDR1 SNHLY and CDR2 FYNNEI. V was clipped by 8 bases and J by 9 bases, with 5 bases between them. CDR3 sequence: CASGLNVLTF. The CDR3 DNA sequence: TGTGCCAGCGGCCTCAACGTCCTGACTTTC.

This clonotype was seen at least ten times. The CDR3 region has the DNA TGTGCCAGCAGTTTAACTTCGGGAGGAAGCACAGATACGCAGTATTTT. Amino acids: CASSLTSGGSTDTQYF. J is TRBJ2-3 and V is TRBV12-3 or TRBV12-4, with 7 bases lining up with TRBD2. The V and J ends lost 2 bases and 0 bases, in that order; junction bases with no gene match: 5. The CDR3 loop spans 16 amino acids.

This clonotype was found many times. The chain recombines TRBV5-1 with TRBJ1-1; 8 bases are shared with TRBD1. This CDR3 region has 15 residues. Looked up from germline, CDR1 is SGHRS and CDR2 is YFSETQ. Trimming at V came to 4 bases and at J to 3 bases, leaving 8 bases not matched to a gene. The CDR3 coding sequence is TGCGCCAGCAGCCCACAAAGGACAGGGCACACTGAAGCTTTCTTT. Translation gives CASSPQRTGHTEAFF.

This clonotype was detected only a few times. The CDR3 here is CASSSPGLAGGGQETQYF. CDR3 coding DNA: TGTGCCAGCAGCTCGCCCGGACTAGCGGGGGGTGGACAAGAGACCCAGTACTTC. The rearrangement links TRBV11-1 to TRBJ2-5, with TRBD2 identical over 14 bases. There are 18 residues in the CDR3. Germline V lookup: CDR1 SGHAT, CDR2 FQDESV (reference sequence). V shed 4 bases, J shed 2 bases, and the junction held 9 bases outside the gene matches.

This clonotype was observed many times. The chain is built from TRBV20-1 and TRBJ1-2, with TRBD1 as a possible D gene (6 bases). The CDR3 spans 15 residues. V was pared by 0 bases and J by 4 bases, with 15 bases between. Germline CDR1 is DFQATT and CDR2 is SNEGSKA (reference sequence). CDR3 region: CSARDSGARGYGYTF. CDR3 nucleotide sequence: TGCAGTGCTAGAGATTCAGGGGCGCGGGGCTATGGCTACACCTTC.

Written as DNA, the CDR3 is TGTGCCAGTGGAAGACAGGGCAACTATGGCTACACCTTC. Its protein is CASGRQGNYGYTF. J is TRBJ1-2 and V is TRBV19, with 7 nucleotides matching TRBD1. The CDR3 totals 13 residues. J was trimmed by 2 bases and V by 8 bases; bases with no gene match: 5. Germline assignment: CDR1 LNHDA and CDR2 SQIVND (reference sequence).

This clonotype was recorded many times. CDR3 sequence reads: CSARDWGGPTGELFF. The DNA of the CDR3 is TGCAGTGCTAGGGACTGGGGGGGTCCCACCGGGGAGCTGTTTTTT. The rearrangement joins TRBV20-1 to TRBJ2-2; TRBD2 agrees at 7 bases. In germline, CDR1 is DFQATT, CDR2 SNEGSKA (reference sequence). Losses at the gene ends were 3 bases for V and 4 bases for J; bases not matched to a gene: 8. The CDR3 is made up of 15 amino acids.

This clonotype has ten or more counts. Here the CDR3 reads CATGAGGPKRTDTQYF. Here the CDR3 DNA reads TGTGCCACCGGAGCGGGGGGACCAAAACGCACAGATACGCAGTATTTT. This rearrangement joins TRBV24-1 to TRBJ2-3; 9 positions match TRBD2. CDR3 length: 16 amino acids. With 9 bases clipped from V and 1 base from J, the junction kept 10 bases outside the gene matches. Looked up from germline, CDR1 is KGHDR and CDR2 is SFDVKD.

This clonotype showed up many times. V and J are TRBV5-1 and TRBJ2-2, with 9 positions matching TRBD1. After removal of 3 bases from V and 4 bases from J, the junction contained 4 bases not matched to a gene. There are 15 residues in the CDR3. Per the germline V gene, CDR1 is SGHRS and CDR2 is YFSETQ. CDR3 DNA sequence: TGCGCCAGCAGCTCCAACAGGGGGCGCACCGGGGAGCTGTTTTTT. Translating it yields CASSSNRGRTGELFF.

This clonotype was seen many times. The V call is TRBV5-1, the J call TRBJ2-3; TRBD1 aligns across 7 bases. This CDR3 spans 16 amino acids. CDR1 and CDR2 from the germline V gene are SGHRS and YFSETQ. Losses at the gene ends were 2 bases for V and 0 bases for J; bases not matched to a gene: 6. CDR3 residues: CASSLQGTISTDTQYF. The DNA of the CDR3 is TGCGCCAGCAGCTTACAGGGGACCATTAGCACAGATACGCAGTATTTT.

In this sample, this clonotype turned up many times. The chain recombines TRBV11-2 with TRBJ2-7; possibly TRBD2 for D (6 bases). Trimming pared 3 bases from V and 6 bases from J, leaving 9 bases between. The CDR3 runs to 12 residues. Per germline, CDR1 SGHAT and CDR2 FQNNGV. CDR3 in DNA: TGTGCCAGCAGCTTTAAGGGAGGCGAGCAGTACTTC. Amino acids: CASSFKGGEQYF. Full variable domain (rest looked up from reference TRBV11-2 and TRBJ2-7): EAGVAQSPRYKIIEKRQSVAFWCNPISGHATLYWYQQILGQGPKLLIQFQNNGVVDDSQLPKDRFSAERLKGVDSTLKIQPAKLEDSAVYLCASSFKGGEQYFGPGTRLTVT.

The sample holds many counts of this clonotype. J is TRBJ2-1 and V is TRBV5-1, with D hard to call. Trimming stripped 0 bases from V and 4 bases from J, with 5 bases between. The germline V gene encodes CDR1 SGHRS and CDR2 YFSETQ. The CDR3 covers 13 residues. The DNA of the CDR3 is TGCGCCAGCAGCTTGGCCCGATACAATGAGCAGTTCTTC. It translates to CASSLARYNEQFF.

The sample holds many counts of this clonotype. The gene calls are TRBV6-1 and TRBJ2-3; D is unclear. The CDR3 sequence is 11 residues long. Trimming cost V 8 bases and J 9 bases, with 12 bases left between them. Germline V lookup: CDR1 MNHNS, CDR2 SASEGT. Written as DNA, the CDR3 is TGTGCCAGCCCCGGCGGCAAGACGCAGTATTTT. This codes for CASPGGKTQYF.

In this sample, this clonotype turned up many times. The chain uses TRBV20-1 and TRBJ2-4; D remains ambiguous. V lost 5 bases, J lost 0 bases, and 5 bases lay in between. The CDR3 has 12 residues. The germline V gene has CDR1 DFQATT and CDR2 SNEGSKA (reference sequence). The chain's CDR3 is CSAARAKNIQYF. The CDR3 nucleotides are TGCAGTGCTGCCCGAGCCAAAAACATTCAGTACTTC.

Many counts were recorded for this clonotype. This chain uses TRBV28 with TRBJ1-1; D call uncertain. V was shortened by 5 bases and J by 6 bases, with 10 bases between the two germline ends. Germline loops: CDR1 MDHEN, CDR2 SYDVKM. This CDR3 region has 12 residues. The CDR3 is CASSLGYAEAFF. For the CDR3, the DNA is TGTGCCAGCAGTCTGGGATACGCTGAAGCTTTCTTT.

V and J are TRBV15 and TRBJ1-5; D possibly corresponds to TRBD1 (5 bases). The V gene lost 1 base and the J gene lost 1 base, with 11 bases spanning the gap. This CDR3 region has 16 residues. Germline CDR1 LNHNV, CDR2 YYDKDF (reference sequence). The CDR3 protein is CATSRGRAQSNQPQHF. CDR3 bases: TGTGCCACCAGCAGAGGCAGGGCCCAAAGCAATCAGCCCCAGCATTTT.

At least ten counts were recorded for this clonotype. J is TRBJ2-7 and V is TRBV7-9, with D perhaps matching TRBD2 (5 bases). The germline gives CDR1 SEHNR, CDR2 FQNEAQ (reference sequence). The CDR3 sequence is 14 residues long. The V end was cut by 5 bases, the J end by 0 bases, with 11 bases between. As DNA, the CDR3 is TGTGCCAGCAGCCTCGAGGGCTTCTCCTACGAGCAGTACTTC. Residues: CASSLEGFSYEQYF.

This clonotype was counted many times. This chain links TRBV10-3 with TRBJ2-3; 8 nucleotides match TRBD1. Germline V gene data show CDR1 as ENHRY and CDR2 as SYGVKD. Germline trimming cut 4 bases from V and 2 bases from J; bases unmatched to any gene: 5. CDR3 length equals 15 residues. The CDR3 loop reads CAISVNRGVTDTQYF. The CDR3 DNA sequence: TGTGCCATCAGTGTGAACAGGGGGGTCACAGATACGCAGTATTTT.

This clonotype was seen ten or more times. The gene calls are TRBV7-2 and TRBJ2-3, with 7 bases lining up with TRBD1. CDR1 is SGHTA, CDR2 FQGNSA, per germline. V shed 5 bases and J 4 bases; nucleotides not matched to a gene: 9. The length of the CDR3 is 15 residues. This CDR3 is CASSTTRDRADTQYF. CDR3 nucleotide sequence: TGTGCCAGCAGCACCACCAGAGACAGGGCAGATACGCAGTATTTT.